This TCR beta chain was found in a study of cytomegalovirus exposure and HLA in healthy donors. Study-wide findings and caveats: It was reported that TCR beta sequences correctly inferred the HLA-A and HLA-B alleles for most subjects.

In regard to this clone: What it recognizes is unknown.

V was pared by 1 base and J by 2 bases, with 6 bases of the junction left unmatched. The CDR3 is 16 amino acids. Germline CDR1 LNHNV, CDR2 YYDKDF (reference sequence). 13 Jbeta primers and 60 Vbeta primers were used for the PCR. Sequenced by immunoSEQ multiplex PCR; TCRdb stores in-frame clones only, minus some. The table shows 130,000 to 150,000 clones, with about four fifths occurring only once. This receptor was identified in a male donor in good health and CMV-seropositive. The specimen sequenced was PBMCs. The chain is built from TRBV15 and TRBJ2-3, with 7 bases matching TRBD2. CDR3 residues: CATSRGGGSHTDTQYF. Here the CDR3 DNA reads TGTGCCACCAGCAGAGGAGGCGGGAGCCACACAGATACGCAGTATTTT. Combining the CDR3 with reference TRBV15 and TRBJ2-3 gives the whole variable domain DAMVIQNPRYQVTQFGKPVTLSCSQTLNHNVMYWYQQKSSQAPKLLFHYYDKDFNNEADTPDNFQSRRPNTSFCFLDIRSPGLGDTAMYLCATSRGGGSHTDTQYFGPGTRLTVL.